Each of the 29 T cell receptor beta chains below was sequenced from the same sample in a study of CD8 T cells in ankylosing spondylitis. The study, taken as a whole, reports: A TCR beta motif of about eight highly homologous variants seemed to mark ankylosing spondylitis blood.

TCRdb passed the 5' RACE reads through MiXCR, listing each CDR3 protein once. The table lists approximately 300,000 distinct CDR3 sequences, approximately 8% of them singletons. Their specific antigens are unknown. Sequenced: blood, either unsorted or a sorted T cell fraction (not recorded which). These receptor sequences come from a male donor with ankylosing spondylitis.

This clonotype was observed a few times. J is TRBJ1-1 and V is TRBV29-1; the match to TRBD1 covers 7 bases. Germline lookup yields CDR1 SQVTM and CDR2 ANQGSEA. Trimming cost V 7 bases and J 1 base; bases outside gene matches: 6. The CDR3 spans 13 residues. CDR3 bases: TGCAGCGCCCAGGGACAGCGGAACACTGAAGCTTTCTTT. It yields the protein CSAQGQRNTEAFF.

This clonotype has only a few counts. The rearrangement links TRBV5-8 to TRBJ2-3; a weak D match, TRBD1 (6 bases). The CDR3 covers 14 residues. Trimming removed 1 base from V and 4 bases from J, with 10 bases in between. Germline assignment: CDR1 SGHTS and CDR2 YDEGEE. The CDR3 DNA is TGTGCCAGCAGCTTGAGGACAGTCCCAGATACGCAGTATTTT. This codes for CASSLRTVPDTQYF. The full variable domain, completed using reference TRBV5-8 and TRBJ2-3, is EAGVTQSPTHLIKTRGQQATLRCSPISGHTSVYWYQQALGLGLQFLLWYDEGEERNRGNFPPRFSGRQFPNYSSELNVNALELEDSALYLCASSLRTVPDTQYFGPGTRLTVL.

The V and J genes are TRBV4-1 and TRBJ2-2; possibly TRBD1 or TRBD2 for D (7 bases each). In germline, CDR1 is MGHRA, CDR2 YSYEKL. CDR3 length: 18 residues. Trimming took 4 bases from V and 3 from J, leaving 21 bases between them. In nucleotides, the CDR3 is TGCGCCAGCAGCCGGATTAGGGGGCCGGGGGGATACACCGGGGAGCTGTTTTTT. It specifies CASSRIRGPGGYTGELFF.

This clonotype has more than one count but fewer than ten. CDR3 in amino acids: CASSPPAEGQGEQYF. The CDR3 DNA reads as TGTGCCAGCTCACCACCCGCGGAGGGACAGGGCGAGCAGTACTTC. The genes are TRBV18 and TRBJ2-7; TRBD1 matches at 9 bases. The CDR3 length is 15 residues. V lost 0 bases, J lost 6 bases, and 6 bases stayed unmatched. Germline values: CDR1 KGHSH, CDR2 LQKENI.

This clonotype was counted only a few times. The chain carries TRBV7-3 and TRBJ2-7; 9 bases match TRBD2. The junction had 11 bases not matched to a gene; V was cut back by 5 bases and J by 6 bases. The CDR3 runs to 15 residues. Germline CDR1 and CDR2: SGHTA and FQGTGA. CDR3 amino acids: CASSQASGVMSEQYF. In nucleotides, the CDR3 is TGTGCCAGCAGCCAGGCTAGCGGGGTAATGAGCGAGCAGTACTTC.

This clonotype has only a few counts. The chain combines TRBV7-8 with TRBJ2-1, with D possibly being TRBD2 (5 bases). V lost 2 bases, J lost 7 bases, and 12 bases lay in between. Germline CDR1 reads SGHVS; CDR2 reads FQNEAQ. The CDR3 loop spans 14 amino acids. CDR3 residues: CASSLRLAPNEQFF. The CDR3 coding sequence is TGTGCCAGCAGCTTAAGGCTAGCCCCTAATGAGCAGTTCTTC.

The CDR3 DNA is TGTGCCAGCAGCGTAGTGGGGACGGTGGATTCACCCCTCCACTTT. Protein product: CASSVVGTVDSPLHF. This sequence joins TRBV9 and TRBJ1-6, with a weak D call TRBD1 (5 bases). Trimming took 0 bases from V and 8 from J, leaving 12 bases between them. Germline CDR1 and CDR2: SGDLS and YYNGEE. This CDR3 comprises 15 residues.

This clonotype has only a few counts. V gene TRBV29-1 combines with J gene TRBJ1-5; no reliable D call. Trimming pared 5 bases from V and 7 bases from J, leaving 12 bases between. The germline CDR1 and CDR2 sequences are SQVTM and ANQGSEA. The CDR3 contains 12 residues. The CDR3: CSVILSGQPQHF. The CDR3 DNA is TGCAGCGTTATTCTCAGCGGGCAGCCCCAGCATTTT.

This clonotype was observed a handful of times. The chain links TRBV11-3 to TRBJ2-1; 9 bases map to TRBD2. This CDR3 comprises 14 residues. The V gene end was trimmed by 1 base and the J gene end by 10 bases; junction bases not matched to a gene: 5. The germline V gene has CDR1 SGHNT and CDR2 YENEEA. The CDR3 here is CASSLVGLAGEQFF. Written as DNA, the CDR3 is TGTGCCAGCAGCTTAGTAGGTCTAGCGGGAGAGCAGTTCTTC.

The table lists this clonotype with a few counts. The chain links TRBV11-2 to TRBJ1-2, with D maybe TRBD1 (5 bases). There are 13 residues in the CDR3. The germline V gene has CDR1 SGHAT and CDR2 FQNNGV. Trimming removed 4 bases at V and 6 bases at J, with 12 bases between. The DNA for the CDR3 is TGTGCCAGCAGCTCCGGACACTCCGATGGCTACACCTTC. Its translation is CASSSGHSDGYTF.

This clonotype was counted many times. V gene TRBV28 combines with J gene TRBJ1-5, with 7 bases identical to TRBD1. V lost 6 bases to trimming and J lost 6 bases; unmatched junction nucleotides: 8. The length of the CDR3 is 14 residues. CDR1 and CDR2 from the germline V gene are MDHEN and SYDVKM. The CDR3 DNA is TGTGCCAGCAGGCAGCAGGGGGACGCTCAGCCCCAGCATTTT. Residues: CASRQQGDAQPQHF. Full variable domain (outside the CDR3, taken from reference TRBV28 and TRBJ1-5): DVKVTQSSRYLVKRTGEKVFLECVQDMDHENMFWYRQDPGLGLRLIYFSYDVKMKEKGDIPEGYSVSREKKERFSLILESASTNQTSMYLCASRQQGDAQPQHFGDGTRLSIL.

The genes are TRBV4-1 and TRBJ2-1, with D perhaps TRBD2 (6 bases). Germline lookup yields CDR1 MGHRA and CDR2 YSYEKL. The CDR3 covers 14 residues. Trimming took off 4 bases at V and 1 base at J, with 8 bases between the two ends. In DNA form, the CDR3 reads TGCGCCAGCAGCCCGGGACTTTCCTACAATGAGCAGTTCTTC. Its protein product is CASSPGLSYNEQFF.

The chain is built from TRBV15 and TRBJ2-2; TRBD2 is a possible D gene (5 bases). The germline CDR1 and CDR2 sequences are LNHNV and YYDKDF (reference sequence). Trimming took 3 bases from V and 5 from J, leaving 16 bases between them. CDR3 length equals 16 residues. CDR3 DNA: TGTGCCACCAGCAGGCCCAGGCGGGTTCAGACCGGGGAGCTGTTTTTT. Translating gives CATSRPRRVQTGELFF.

This clonotype occurred many times. CDR3 amino acids: CASTLRQGGGPTEAFF. The CDR3 bases are TGTGCCAGCACCCTAAGACAGGGAGGGGGCCCCACTGAAGCTTTCTTT. V gene TRBV6-1 combines with J gene TRBJ1-1; 7 bases match TRBD1. Germline lookup yields CDR1 MNHNS and CDR2 SASEGT. Trimming at V came to 7 bases and at J to 4 bases, leaving 15 bases not matched to a gene. CDR3 length: 16 amino acids.

This clonotype was counted at least ten times. V is TRBV5-1 and J is TRBJ2-2; TRBD2 matches 8 bases. Germline values: CDR1 SGHRS, CDR2 YFSETQ. The length of the CDR3 is 16 residues. Trimming removed 4 bases from V and 0 bases from J; junction bases left unmatched: 5. The CDR3 here is CASSKTSGTNTGELFF. For the CDR3, the DNA is TGCGCCAGCAGCAAAACTAGCGGAACGAACACCGGGGAGCTGTTTTTT.

V usage is TRBV12-3 or TRBV12-4 and J usage is TRBJ2-4; 11 bases agree with TRBD1. The CDR3 covers 16 residues. J gave up 0 bases and V 6 bases, and 4 bases lay outside the gene matches. CDR3 nucleotides: TGTGCCAGCAGCTGGGGACAGGGGGTAGCCAAAAACATTCAGTACTTC. This encodes CASSWGQGVAKNIQYF.

In its sample, this clonotype was seen a few times. The V call is TRBV7-3, the J call TRBJ2-3; 12 bases are a match to TRBD2. The CDR3 is 17 amino acids. J lost 7 bases, V lost 5 bases, and 13 bases had no gene match. Germline lookup yields CDR1 SGHTA and CDR2 FQGTGA. In DNA form, the CDR3 reads TGTGCCAGCAGCCATCCTGCCCTAGCGGGAGGGTTGAATACGCAGTATTTT. This encodes CASSHPALAGGLNTQYF.

This clonotype has a count of ten or more. The genes are TRBV7-2 and TRBJ2-3, with 7 bases fitting TRBD1. The junction had 9 bases not matched to a gene; V was cut back by 3 bases and J by 3 bases. The germline gives CDR1 SGHTA, CDR2 FQGNSA. This CDR3 region has 16 residues. The CDR3 region is CASSFVVGGGTDTQYF. CDR3 DNA: TGTGCCAGCAGCTTCGTAGTAGGGGGCGGGACAGATACGCAGTATTTT.

The rearrangement joins TRBV20-1 to TRBJ2-7; D is ambiguous. CDR3 length: 14 amino acids. Germline CDR1 and CDR2: DFQATT and SNEGSKA (reference sequence). Deletions cut 8 bases from V and 0 bases from J, with 17 bases between. The CDR3 is CSPDPRTGSYEQYF. The CDR3 DNA sequence: TGCAGTCCCGACCCCCGCACGGGCTCCTACGAGCAGTACTTC.

This clonotype was seen more than once but under ten times. The chain uses TRBV10-3 and TRBJ2-1, with TRBD2 matching 9 bases. This CDR3 is 17 amino acids long. V lost 0 bases, J lost 4 bases, and 7 bases stayed unmatched. The germline V gene encodes CDR1 ENHRY and CDR2 SYGVKD. The CDR3 DNA reads TGTGCCATCAGTGAGTCTGGTGGCGGGAGGGGGTACAATGAGCAGTTCTTC. Translating it yields CAISESGGGRGYNEQFF.

V and J are TRBV18 and TRBJ2-1; D gene uncertain. The CDR3 consists of 11 residues. Trimming removed 2 bases from V and 9 bases from J, with 5 bases in between. CDR1 and CDR2 (germline): KGHSH, LQKENI. The CDR3 sequence: CASSPATEQFF. CDR3 bases: TGTGCCAGCTCACCAGCAACTGAGCAGTTCTTC.

This rearrangement joins TRBV12-3 or TRBV12-4 to TRBJ2-3; D is possibly TRBD1 (6 bases). Between the trimmed V and J ends, which lost 8 bases and 5 bases, there was a span of 17 bases. The CDR3 totals 14 residues. DNA of the CDR3: TGTGCCAGCGGTAGGACAGTAGCTGTAGATACGCAGTATTTT. This sequence encodes CASGRTVAVDTQYF.

This clonotype came up a few times. The V gene is TRBV6-1, the J gene TRBJ1-5; unclear D gene. Germline CDR1 MNHNS, CDR2 SASEGT. Trimming took off 7 bases at V and 3 bases at J, with 10 bases between the two ends. The length of the CDR3 is 13 residues. Written as DNA, the CDR3 is TGTGCCAGCACCGGACGGGTCAATCAGCCCCAGCATTTT. Protein sequence: CASTGRVNQPQHF.

Turning to this clonotype: An end of the junction does not agree with germline; a read error may underlie this. The V and J genes are TRBV7-6 and TRBJ2-4, with TRBD2 identical over 10 bases. The CDR3 contains 18 residues. CDR1 and CDR2 from the germline V gene are SGHVS and FNYEAQ. For the CDR3, the DNA is TGTGCCAGCAGAAAAAACCACCGGACTAGCGGTCCCAAAAACACTCAGTACTTC. It translates to CASRKNHRTSGPKNTQYF.

The chain carries TRBV20-1 and TRBJ2-1; the D gene could be TRBD1 or TRBD2 (7 bases each). V lost 0 bases and J 12 bases, leaving 21 bases between the germline ends. The germline gives CDR1 DFQATT, CDR2 SNEGSKA (reference sequence). CDR3 length: 15 residues. This CDR3 reads CSARDWAGGGGLQFF. CDR3 in DNA: TGCAGTGCTAGAGATTGGGCAGGGGGAGGGGGTTTGCAGTTCTTC.

In this sample, this clonotype turned up a few times. The CDR3 region is CASSPTPGQPYEQYF. The CDR3 DNA is TGTGCCAGCAGCCCTACCCCGGGACAGCCCTACGAGCAGTACTTC. This chain uses TRBV7-3 with TRBJ2-7; TRBD1 agrees at 7 bases. Per germline, CDR1 SGHTA and CDR2 FQGTGA. The CDR3 extends over 15 amino acids. The trim removed 5 bases at V and 2 bases at J, leaving 9 bases unmatched.

This clonotype was recorded a few times. The chain recombines TRBV6-1 with TRBJ1-4; 8 positions match TRBD1. There are 14 residues in the CDR3. Germline V gene sequence: CDR1 MNHNS, CDR2 SASEGT. With 6 bases clipped from V and 5 bases from J, the junction kept 5 bases outside the gene matches. The CDR3 DNA reads as TGTGCCAGCAGAATGGCAGGGGGCAATGAAAAACTGTTTTTT. Translation: CASRMAGGNEKLFF.

This clonotype has at least ten counts. The genes are TRBV15 and TRBJ2-2; no definite D call. The CDR3 spans 16 residues. CDR1 LNHNV and CDR2 YYDKDF come from the germline V gene (reference sequence). The V gene lost 0 bases and the J gene lost 4 bases, with 12 bases spanning the gap. CDR3 sequence reads: CATSRDRSEITGELFF. For the CDR3, the DNA is TGTGCCACCAGCAGAGATAGGAGCGAGATCACCGGGGAGCTGTTTTTT.

This clonotype has a handful of counts. The rearrangement joins TRBV5-1 to TRBJ2-3, with 8 bases that match TRBD2. Trimming took 5 bases from V and 4 from J; bases not matched to a gene: 15. Germline lookup yields CDR1 SGHRS and CDR2 YFSETQ. This CDR3 contains 17 residues. The CDR3 protein is CASRAGKAGVLADTQYF. CDR3 nucleotides: TGCGCCAGCAGGGCCGGAAAAGCGGGAGTTTTGGCAGATACGCAGTATTTT.